This T cell receptor (beta chain) was observed in a study of T cells expressing NK-cell markers. Study-wide points: Unclear, still, was the HCMV specificity of the expanded NKG2C+ T cell clones. About 1.0-7.5% of CD8+ T cells in about 6 donors belonged to dominant NKG2C+ clonotypes.

CDR1 is LGHDT and CDR2 is YNNKEL in the germline V gene (reference sequence). The CDR3 loop spans 14 amino acids. Generation of TCR beta cDNA was performed by 5'RACE template switching incorporating UMIs. TCRdb reworked the 5' RACE reads into one entry per CDR3 protein, no DNA. This repertoire comprises about 150,000 distinct CDR3 sequences; its ten largest clones make up approximately 35%. Of note for this clonotype: Its antigen is not identified.

J is TRBJ2-1 and V is TRBV3-1; TCRdb picks TRBD2, but there is no DNA to check that call. The material sequenced was blood T cells: a sorted CD56 or NKG2C T cell subset, CD4+ or CD8+ T cells, or bulk PBMC T cells (not recorded which). The origin of this receptor is a woman between 50 and 59 years old in good health. The CDR3 loop reads CASSQDLAGGEQFF.